This is a list of T cell receptor beta chains from one sample in a study of Ad26.COV2.S vaccination and SARS-CoV-2 variants. The method was immunoSEQ multiplex PCR; TCRdb's version includes in-frame clones alone and lacks a portion of them. This table holds some 320,000 clones, 86% found once. The sequences come from peripheral blood, collected in a trial of Ad26.COV2.S vaccine versus placebo. These receptors were collected from a person aged 18-60 years who received the Ad26.COV2.S COVID-19 vaccine or a placebo. The CDR3 runs from the conserved cysteine through the conserved F or W. Fields, in order: V gene, D gene, J gene, clone size, CDR3 DNA, CDR3 protein. D genes are given only for firm matches. Clone size is not always given. Where it is, it says once, few, many or a class for expanded clones.

TRBV23-1	TRBD1	TRBJ1-5	few	TGCGCCAGCGGACGGACAGGGCACTCTTCACCATACTATAGCAATCAGCCCCAGCATTTT	CASGRTGHSSPYYSNQPQHF
TRBV7-2	-	TRBJ2-3	-	TGTGCCAGCAGCTTAGATAGGGGGGGATCCGTTAGCACAGATACGCAGTATTTT	CASSLDRGGSVSTDTQYF
TRBV7-8	TRBD1	TRBJ1-1	-	TGTGCCAGCAGCCCGCGGCGGGACAGGGGAGGTTCAGGTGAAGCTTTCTTT	CASSPRRDRGGSGEAFF
TRBV7-2	-	TRBJ2-3	-	TGTGCCAGCAGCTCCCTGAACACAGATACGCAGTATTTT	CASSSLNTDTQYF
TRBV6-8	-	TRBJ2-7	-	TGTGCCAGCGAAAGGGACGACGACTACGGGCAGTACTTC	CASERDDDYGQYF
TRBV9	-	TRBJ2-3	-	TGTGCCAGCAGCGAGAGTAGCAGGGGACAAGATACGCAGTATTTT	CASSESSRGQDTQYF
TRBV19	TRBD1	TRBJ1-1	-	TGTGCCAGTAGCCCCCGGTCAGGGGGCGTTTCTGAAGCTTTCTTT	CASSPRSGGVSEAFF
TRBV7-2	-	TRBJ2-2	-	TGTGCCAGCAGCTTAAGACCGGGACTTCCCCACGGGGAGCTGTTTTTT	CASSLRPGLPHGELFF
TRBV3-1/TRBV3-2	TRBD2	TRBJ2-1	-	TGTGCCAGCAGCCCCAGGCGGGGGGTAGGCAATGAGCAGTTCTTC	CASSPRRGVGNEQFF
TRBV5-1	TRBD2	TRBJ2-3	-	TGCGCCAGCAGCTCCTCTCGCCTAGCGGAAACAGATACGCAGTATTTT	CASSSSRLAETDTQYF
TRBV18	-	TRBJ2-5	-	TGTGCCAGCTCTTCAGGGTATCTGGAGACCCAGTACTTC	CASSSGYLETQYF
TRBV9	-	TRBJ2-3	-	TGTGCCAGCAGCCCCATGCAGGGGGGGACAGATACGCAGTATTTT	CASSPMQGGTDTQYF
TRBV6-6	-	TRBJ1-1	few	TGTGCCAGCAGCTCTGGGGGGAGGACTGAAGCTTTCTTT	CASSSGGRTEAFF
TRBV20-1	-	TRBJ1-1	-	TGCAGTGCCAAAAGAGGTGACTTT	CSAKRGDF
TRBV10-3	-	TRBJ1-6	-	TGTGCCATCAGCAGCTCCTATAATTCACCCCTCCACTTT	CAISSSYNSPLHF
TRBV7-3	TRBD2	TRBJ2-1	-	TGTGCCAGCAGCTTAACGCTCGGCGGGCTAGCGGGGAGCAATGAGCAGTTCTTC	CASSLTLGGLAGSNEQFF
TRBV20-1	-	TRBJ2-1	-	TGCAGTGCTAGTTTCTGGGGGGGCTCTGAGCAGTTCTTC	CSASFWGGSEQFF
TRBV6-4	-	TRBJ2-3	few	TGTGCCAGCAGTGACTCGACCTCCACGGTGGGCACAGATACGCAGTATTTT	CASSDSTSTVGTDTQYF
TRBV18	TRBD1	TRBJ1-1	-	TGTGCCAGCTCACCAGGGACAGTCTTGAACACTGAAGCTTTCTTT	CASSPGTVLNTEAFF
TRBV7-9	-	TRBJ2-1	-	TGTGCCAGCAGCTTTGGGCAGGGCTACAATGAGCAGTTCTTC	CASSFGQGYNEQFF
TRBV9	TRBD1	TRBJ1-1	-	TGTGCCAGCAGCGTAGGGACAGGGCGAGAGGGCACTGAAGCTTTCTTT	CASSVGTGREGTEAFF
TRBV5-1	-	TRBJ2-7	-	TGCGCCAGCAGCCCCCAAGGTAGCAGCTCCTACGAGCAGTACTTC	CASSPQGSSSYEQYF
TRBV7-2	TRBD2	TRBJ2-5	-	TGTGCCAGCAGCCCCGAGCGGGGGGGAGTTGAGACCCAGTACTTC	CASSPERGGVETQYF
TRBV7-2	TRBD2	TRBJ2-7	-	TGTGCCAGCAGCCAGGCCCACAGCGGGGTGGGATGGGAGCAGTACTTC	CASSQAHSGVGWEQYF
TRBV5-1	TRBD1	TRBJ2-3	-	TGCGCCAGCAGACCGTTTTCAGGGGGCGGCACAGATACGCAGTATTTT	CASRPFSGGGTDTQYF
TRBV27	-	TRBJ1-5	-	TGTGCCAGCAGTTTTAGTGGGATTAGGGGCCCTACTTATCAGCCCCAGCATTTT	CASSFSGIRGPTYQPQHF
TRBV6-5	TRBD1	TRBJ1-2	-	TGTGCCAGCAGTTACCAGCGGACAGGCTATGGCTACACCTTC	CASSYQRTGYGYTF
TRBV29-1	TRBD1	TRBJ1-2	-	TGCAGCGTTGAAGATTTCGGACAGGGGGCGAACTATGGCTACACCTTC	CSVEDFGQGANYGYTF
TRBV6-2/TRBV6-3	-	TRBJ1-6	-	TGTGCCAGCAGTTACTCGAGATCACCCCTCCACTTT	CASSYSRSPLHF
TRBV30	-	TRBJ2-5	-	TGTGCCTGGGGCTTAGGGGTTCTCCAAGAGACCCAGTACTTC	CAWGLGVLQETQYF
TRBV27	-	TRBJ1-1	-	TGTGCCAGCAGTTTATCGATTCGGGGGGTCGCTGAAGCTTTCTTT	CASSLSIRGVAEAFF
TRBV5-4	-	TRBJ1-4	-	TGTGCCAGCAGCTTGGGGGGGCGCGATGAAAAACTGTTTTTT	CASSLGGRDEKLFF
TRBV9	-	TRBJ1-6	-	TGTGCCAGCAGCGCGACGCCCTATAATTCACCCCTCCACTTT	CASSATPYNSPLHF
TRBV7-9	-	TRBJ2-7	-	TGTGCCAGCAGCTTAGTAGGGGTCACCTACGAGCAGTACTTC	CASSLVGVTYEQYF
TRBV5-4	-	TRBJ2-3	-	TGTGCCAGCAGCTCCCCTAGGGGGGGGGCAAAAGATACGCAGTATTTT	CASSSPRGGAKDTQYF
TRBV7-2	-	TRBJ1-2	few	TGTGCCAGCAGCCCTCAGCATGGGTCCTTGGGACCGAACTATGGCTACACCTTC	CASSPQHGSLGPNYGYTF
TRBV10-3	-	TRBJ1-2	once	TGTGCCATCAGTGCTATATTAGGCGGCTACACCTTC	CAISAILGGYTF
TRBV6-2/TRBV6-3	-	TRBJ1-4	-	TGTGCCAGCAGTTACTCGCCCGCAACTAATGAAAAACTGTTTTTT	CASSYSPATNEKLFF
TRBV6-6	-	TRBJ2-1	many	TGTGCCAGCAGTTACGGGGAGAGCTCCTACAATGAGCAGTTCTTC	CASSYGESSYNEQFF
TRBV3-1/TRBV3-2	-	TRBJ1-3	-	TGTGCCAGCAGCCAGGGTTCCGGACAGATATCTACCGCTGGAAACACCATATATTTT	CASSQGSGQISTAGNTIYF
TRBV7-2	-	TRBJ2-2	-	TGTGCCAGCAGCTTAGTGCAGGGGTCGACCGGGGAGCTGTTTTTT	CASSLVQGSTGELFF
TRBV5-6	-	TRBJ1-2	-	TGTGCCAGCAGCGTGGATGGGTATGGCTACACCTTC	CASSVDGYGYTF
TRBV30	TRBD1	TRBJ1-2	-	TGTGCCTGGACAGGGGGCGCCTACTATGGCTACACCTTC	CAWTGGAYYGYTF
TRBV7-2	TRBD1	TRBJ1-6	-	TGTGCCAGCAGCTTAAGGGACAGGGCCTTCAATTCACCCCTCCACTTT	CASSLRDRAFNSPLHF
TRBV7-2	-	TRBJ1-5	-	TGTGCCAGCAGCTTTACAAGGGGTCAGCCCCAGCATTTT	CASSFTRGQPQHF
TRBV7-2	TRBD2	TRBJ2-1	-	TGTGCCAGCAGCTCGGGACTACTCCTATACAATGAGCAGTTCTTC	CASSSGLLLYNEQFF
TRBV5-4	-	TRBJ1-2	-	TGTGCCAGCAGTCAGGGACAAAGGGGCTTGGGATTGGGCTATGGCTACACCTTC	CASSQGQRGLGLGYGYTF
TRBV12-5	-	TRBJ2-7	-	TGTGCTAGTGGTTTGGGATGGGACGAGCAGTACTTC	CASGLGWDEQYF
TRBV7-9	-	TRBJ1-2	-	TGTGCCAGCAGCGTGGCACAGGGTGCACTTGGCTATGGCTACACCTTC	CASSVAQGALGYGYTF
TRBV11-2	TRBD2	TRBJ2-3	-	TGTGCCAGCAGCTTAGTAGGGCGGGGGGGCCGCACAGATACGCAGTATTTT	CASSLVGRGGRTDTQYF
TRBV12-3/TRBV12-4	-	TRBJ1-1	-	TGTGCCAGCAGTTTTCAGGGGAACACTGAAGCTTTCTTT	CASSFQGNTEAFF
TRBV15	-	TRBJ2-1	-	TGTGCCACCAGCAGAGAGCGGATCAATGAGCAGTTCTTC	CATSRERINEQFF
TRBV18	-	TRBJ2-7	-	TGTGCCAGCTCACCCGCAGGGGAGCTCTACGAGCAGTACTTC	CASSPAGELYEQYF
TRBV5-1	TRBD1	TRBJ2-7	-	TGCGCCAGCAGTTCCGGACAGGGGGCCTACGAGCAGTACTTC	CASSSGQGAYEQYF
TRBV6-6	-	TRBJ2-3	-	TGTGCCAGCAGTACCAATGGGGGGCCGATCGGAGATACGCAGTATTTT	CASSTNGGPIGDTQYF